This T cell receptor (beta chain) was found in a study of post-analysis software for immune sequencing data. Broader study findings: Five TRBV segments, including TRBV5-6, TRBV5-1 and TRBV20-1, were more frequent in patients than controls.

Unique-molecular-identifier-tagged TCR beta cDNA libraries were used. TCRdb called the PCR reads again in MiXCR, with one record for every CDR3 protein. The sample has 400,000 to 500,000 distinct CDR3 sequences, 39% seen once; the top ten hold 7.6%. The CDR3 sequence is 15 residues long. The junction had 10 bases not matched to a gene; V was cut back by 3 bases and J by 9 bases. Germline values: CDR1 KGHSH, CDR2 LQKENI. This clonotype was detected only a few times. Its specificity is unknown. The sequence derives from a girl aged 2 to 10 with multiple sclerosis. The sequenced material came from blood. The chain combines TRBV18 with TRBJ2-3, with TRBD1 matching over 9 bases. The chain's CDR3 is CASSPKTRQGGTQYF. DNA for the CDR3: TGTGCCAGCTCACCCAAGACTCGACAGGGGGGGACGCAGTATTTT. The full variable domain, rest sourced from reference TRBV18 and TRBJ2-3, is NAGVMQNPRHLVRRRGQEARLRCSPMKGHSHVYWYRQLPEEGLKFMVYLQKENIIDESGMPKERFSAEFPKEGPSILRIQQVVRGDSAAYFCASSPKTRQGGTQYFGPGTRLTVL.